Listed here is a single T cell receptor beta chain. The CDR3 runs to 16 residues. With 3 bases removed from V and 1 base from J, the gap between germline ends came to 16 bases. CDR1 and CDR2 (germline): MNHEY, SMNVEV (reference sequence). Autoimmune disease history or systemic immunosuppression led to patients being barred. Method: immunoSEQ multiplex PCR; TCRdb's copy keeps in-frame clones and lacks some. The sample holds roughly 77,000 clones; more than 80% are singletons and the top ten take 0.45% to 0.65%. This entry comes from a study of OX40 agonist ivuxolimab in advanced cancers. The chain combines TRBV27 with TRBJ2-7; tentatively, D is TRBD1 (7 bases). The TCR sequence derives from an adult with an advanced solid tumor such as melanoma, head and neck, liver or kidney cancer. This specimen consisted of CD4+ or CD8+ T cells sorted from blood, obtained in a trial of the OX40 agonist ivuxolimab. The CDR3 protein is CASSFYGGGLSYEQYF. The CDR3, as DNA: TGTGCCAGCAGTTTTTATGGAGGGGGCCTGTCCTACGAGCAGTACTTC.